One sample yielded the 6 T cell receptor beta chains listed below, sequenced in a study of tumor T cells in aggressive B-cell lymphoma. Only in-frame clones appear in the TCRdb table, and some are missing; sequencing was by immunoSEQ multiplex PCR. This sample has 10,000 to 14,000 clones, with roughly 90% found just once. Material for sequencing was tumor tissue. These receptor sequences come from an adult with diffuse large B cell lymphoma.

A few counts support this clone. The chain is built from TRBV6-5 and TRBJ2-7; 10 bases fit TRBD1. Per the germline V gene, CDR1 is MNHEY and CDR2 is SVGAGI. J was trimmed by 1 base and V by 2 bases; bases with no gene match: 5. This CDR3 comprises 16 residues. For the CDR3, the DNA is TGTGCCAGCAGTTACGTTAGGACAGGGGGGTCCTACGAGCAGTACTTC. This sequence encodes CASSYVRTGGSYEQYF.

CDR3 in amino acids: CASSITRTLAGGEQYF. The DNA for the CDR3 is TGTGCCAGCTCCATTACCCGGACTCTAGCGGGAGGCGAGCAGTACTTC. The rearrangement joins TRBV18 to TRBJ2-7, with TRBD2 matching over 11 bases. Germline loops: CDR1 KGHSH, CDR2 LQKENI. The ends lost 6 bases at V and 6 bases at J; junction bases unmatched: 13. The CDR3 length is 16 residues.

The sample holds a few counts of this clone. This chain connects TRBV14 to TRBJ1-1, with a weak D call TRBD1 (5 bases). Trimming removed 0 bases from V and 0 bases from J, with 17 bases in between. CDR1 and CDR2 from the germline V gene are SGHDN and FVKESK. CDR3 length: 18 amino acids. The CDR3 nucleotides are TGTGCCAGCAGCCAAGATCTTCGCAGGGTTGGGATGAACACTGAAGCTTTCTTT. This codes for CASSQDLRRVGMNTEAFF.

CDR3 sequence reads: CASSPSPSVAYEQYF. The CDR3 coding sequence is TGTGCCAGCTCACCATCGCCCTCCGTAGCCTACGAGCAGTACTTC. The chain couples TRBV18 to TRBJ2-7; D is ambiguous. Germline CDR1 reads KGHSH; CDR2 reads LQKENI. V dropped 2 bases and J dropped 2 bases, with 13 bases sitting between them. The CDR3 covers 15 residues.

The V and J genes are TRBV28 and TRBJ2-3; D not certain. From germline, CDR1 is MDHEN and CDR2 SYDVKM. This CDR3 has 14 amino acids. The V and J ends lost 3 bases and 0 bases respectively, with 7 bases between them. The CDR3 is CASSLPGSTDTQYF. As DNA, the CDR3 is TGTGCCAGCAGTTTGCCCGGGAGCACAGATACGCAGTATTTT.

This clone was seen once. The CDR3 DNA is TGTGCCTTTCGAAGCCGCTCCTACGAGCAGTACTTC. Protein sequence: CAFRSRSYEQYF. The rearrangement uses TRBV5-4 and TRBJ2-7; no clear D gene. The CDR3 is 12 residues long. V lost 10 bases and J 0 bases, leaving 11 bases between the germline ends. Looked up from germline, CDR1 is SGHNT and CDR2 is YYREEE (reference sequence).